This TCR beta chain came from a study of cytomegalovirus exposure and HLA in healthy donors. V lost 3 bases and J lost 2; bases outside the gene matches: 5. The CDR3 is made up of 16 amino acids. CDR1 and CDR2 (germline): SGHRS, YFSETQ. The PCR had 60 Vbeta and 13 Jbeta primers. Authors' methods: About 12 million of tens of millions of unique TCR beta chains were shared, per a later count. Method: immunoSEQ multiplex PCR; TCRdb's copy keeps in-frame clones and lacks some. The V and J calls and clone size are taken from that table; D and trimming were inferred from the DNA. The sample yields 160,000 or so clones, around 80% seen once.

This clonotype originated in a woman under 30 in good health and CMV-seronegative. Specimen: PBMCs. This chain links TRBV5-1 with TRBJ2-2; 9 positions agree with TRBD1. DNA for the CDR3: TGCGCCAGCAGCTGGGGGGACAGGGCTAACACCGGGGAGCTGTTTTTT. It specifies CASSWGDRANTGELFF.